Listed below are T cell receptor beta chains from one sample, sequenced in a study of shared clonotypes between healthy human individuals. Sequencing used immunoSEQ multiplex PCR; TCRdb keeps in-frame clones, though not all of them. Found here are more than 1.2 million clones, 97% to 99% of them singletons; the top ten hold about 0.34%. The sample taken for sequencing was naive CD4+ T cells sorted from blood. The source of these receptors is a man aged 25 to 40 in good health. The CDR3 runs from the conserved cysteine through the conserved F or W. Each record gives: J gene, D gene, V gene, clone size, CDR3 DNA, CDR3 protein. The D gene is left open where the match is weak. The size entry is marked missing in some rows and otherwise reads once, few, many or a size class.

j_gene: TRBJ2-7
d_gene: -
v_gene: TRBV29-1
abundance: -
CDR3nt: TGCAGCGTTGGGGGCCGGTTTAGGGACGAGCAGTACTTC
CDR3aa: CSVGGRFRDEQYF

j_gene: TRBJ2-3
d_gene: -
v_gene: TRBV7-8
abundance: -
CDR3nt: TGTGCCAGCAGCTTAGCCGCCCTGCCGACGGGAGATACGCAGTATTTT
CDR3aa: CASSLAALPTGDTQYF

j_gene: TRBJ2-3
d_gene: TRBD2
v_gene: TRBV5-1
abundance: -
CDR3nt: TGCGCCAGCAGCCAGCGGGAGGGCGGGGATACGCAGTATTTT
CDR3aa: CASSQREGGDTQYF

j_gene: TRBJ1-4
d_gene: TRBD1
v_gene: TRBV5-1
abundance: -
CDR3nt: TGCGCCAGCAGCCCCGGGACAGGGTATGAAAAACTGTTTTTT
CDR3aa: CASSPGTGYEKLFF

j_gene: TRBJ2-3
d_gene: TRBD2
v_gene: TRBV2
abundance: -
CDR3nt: TGTGCCAGCAAAATTAGCGGGAGTGCCCTATCTTCCCCAGATACGCAGTATTTT
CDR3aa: CASKISGSALSSPDTQYF

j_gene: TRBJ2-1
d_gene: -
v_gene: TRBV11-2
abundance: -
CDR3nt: TGTGCCACCTGCTTGCGACCCTACAATGAGCAGTTCTTC
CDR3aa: CATCLRPYNEQFF

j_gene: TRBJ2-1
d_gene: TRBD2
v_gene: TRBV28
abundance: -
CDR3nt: TGTGCCAGCTACCCGGGACTAGCGGGATCAAATGAGCAGTTCTTC
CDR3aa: CASYPGLAGSNEQFF

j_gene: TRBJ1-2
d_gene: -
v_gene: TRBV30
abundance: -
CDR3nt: TGTGCCTGGAGTGTGGGGCCAGCCTCTGCAGACCACTTC
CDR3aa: CAWSVGPASADHF

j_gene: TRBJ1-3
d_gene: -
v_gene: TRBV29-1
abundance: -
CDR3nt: TGCAGCGTTTCCGGGCCCTCACTCAGCCCCCCGACATCCTCTGGAAACACCATATATTTT
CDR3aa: CSVSGPSLSPPTSSGNTIYF

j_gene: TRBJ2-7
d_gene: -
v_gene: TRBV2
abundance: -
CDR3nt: TGTGCCAGCAGCGCCAACTCCTACGAGCAGTACTTC
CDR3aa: CASSANSYEQYF

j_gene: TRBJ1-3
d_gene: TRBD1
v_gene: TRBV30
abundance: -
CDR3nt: TGTGCCTGGAGAGAAGGGACAGGGATCTCTGGAAACACCATATATTTT
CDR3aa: CAWREGTGISGNTIYF

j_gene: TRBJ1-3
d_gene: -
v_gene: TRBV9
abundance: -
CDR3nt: TGTGCCAGCAGCGTAACCGACAGGTATTCTGGAAACACCATATATTTT
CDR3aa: CASSVTDRYSGNTIYF

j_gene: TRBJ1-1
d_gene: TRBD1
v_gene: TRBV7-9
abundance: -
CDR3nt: TGTGCCAGCAGGGGACACGGGACAGGTTGGGAAGCTTTCTTT
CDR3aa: CASRGHGTGWEAFF

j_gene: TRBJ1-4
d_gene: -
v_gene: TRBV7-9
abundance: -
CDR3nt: TGTGCCAGCAGCTTAGGGCAAGTGAATAATGAAAAACTGTTTTTT
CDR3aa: CASSLGQVNNEKLFF

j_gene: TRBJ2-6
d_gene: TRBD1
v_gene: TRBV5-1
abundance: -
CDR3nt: TGCGCCAGCAGCCGGACAGGAAGACCCTCTGGGGCCAACGTCCTGACTTTC
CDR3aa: CASSRTGRPSGANVLTF

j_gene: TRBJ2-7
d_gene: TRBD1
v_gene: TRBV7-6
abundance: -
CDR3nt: TGTGCCAGCAGCTCGGGACAGGGAAAATCCTACGAGCAGTACTTC
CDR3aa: CASSSGQGKSYEQYF

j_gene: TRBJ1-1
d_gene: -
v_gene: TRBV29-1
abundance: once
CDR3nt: TGCAGCGTTGACGCAGGCCACTCTGAAGCTTTCTTT
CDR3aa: CSVDAGHSEAFF

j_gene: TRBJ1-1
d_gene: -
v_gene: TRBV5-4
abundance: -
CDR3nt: TGTGCCAGCAGCTCACTACAGGGCCGGAAGAACACTGAAGCTTTCTTT
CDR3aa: CASSSLQGRKNTEAFF

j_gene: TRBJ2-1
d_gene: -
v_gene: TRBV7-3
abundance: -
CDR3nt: TGTGCCAGCAGCGGGACCGGCACCTACAATGAGCAGTTCTTC
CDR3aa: CASSGTGTYNEQFF

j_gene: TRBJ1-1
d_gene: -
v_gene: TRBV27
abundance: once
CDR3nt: TGTGCCAGCAGGTCTAACACTGAAGCTTTCTTT
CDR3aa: CASRSNTEAFF

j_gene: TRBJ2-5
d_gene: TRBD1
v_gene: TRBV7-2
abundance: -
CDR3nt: TGTGCCAGCAGATCTAGACAGGGGGAGACCCAGTACTTC
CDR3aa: CASRSRQGETQYF

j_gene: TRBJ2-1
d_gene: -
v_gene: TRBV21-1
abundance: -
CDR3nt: TGTGCCAGCAGCAAAGACCGCACACCGGGACTAGTAGGCTACAATGAGCAGTTCTTC
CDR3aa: CASSKDRTPGLVGYNEQFF

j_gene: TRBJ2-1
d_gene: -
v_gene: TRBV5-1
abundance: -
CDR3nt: TGCGCCAGCAGCTTCGCACGAGCGATGAATGAGCAGTTCTTC
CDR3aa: CASSFARAMNEQFF

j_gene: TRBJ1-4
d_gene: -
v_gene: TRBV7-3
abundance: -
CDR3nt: TGTGCCAGCAGCCCCCTCTCCCAACAACTGTTTTTT
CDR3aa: CASSPLSQQLFF

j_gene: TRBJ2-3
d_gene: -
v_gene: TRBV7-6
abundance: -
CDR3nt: TGTGCCAGCAGCTTAAATGTCGCTAGACCGGGACTCAGCACAGATACGCAGTATTTT
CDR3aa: CASSLNVARPGLSTDTQYF

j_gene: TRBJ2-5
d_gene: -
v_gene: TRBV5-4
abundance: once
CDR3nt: TGTGCCAGCAGCCTCGCAACAGGGAGCCAAGAGACCCAGTACTTC
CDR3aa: CASSLATGSQETQYF

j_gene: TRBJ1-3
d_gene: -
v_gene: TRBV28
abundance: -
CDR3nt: TGTGCCAGCAGTCCCGGTAGCTCTGGAAACACCATATATTTT
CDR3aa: CASSPGSSGNTIYF

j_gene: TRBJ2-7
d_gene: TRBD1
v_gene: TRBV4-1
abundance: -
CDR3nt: TGCGCCAGCAGCCAAGGTCCCACTAGGGACAGCACGCTAGCCCCCTACGAGCAGTACTTC
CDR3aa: CASSQGPTRDSTLAPYEQYF

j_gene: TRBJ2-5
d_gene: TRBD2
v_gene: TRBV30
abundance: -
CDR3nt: TGTGCCTGGAGTACACCTACGGGAGGCTGGGAGACCCAGTACTTC
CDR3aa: CAWSTPTGGWETQYF

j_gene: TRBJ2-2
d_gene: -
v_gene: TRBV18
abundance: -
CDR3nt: TGTGCCAGCTCAATGAACCTTTTAGAGATCAACACCGGGGAGCTGTTTTTT
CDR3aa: CASSMNLLEINTGELFF

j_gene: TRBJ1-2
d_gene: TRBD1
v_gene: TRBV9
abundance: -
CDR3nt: TGTGCCAGCAGTCCCTCAGACAGGGGATTGAAAGGGTATCGCTACACCTTC
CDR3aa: CASSPSDRGLKGYRYTF

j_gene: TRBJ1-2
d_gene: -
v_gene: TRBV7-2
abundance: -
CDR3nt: TGTGCCAGCAGCTTAGAGCGGGGGGCGAACTATGGCTACACCTTC
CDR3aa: CASSLERGANYGYTF

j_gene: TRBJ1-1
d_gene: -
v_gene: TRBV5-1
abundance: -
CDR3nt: TGCGCCAGCAGCTTGTCCGAAGCCCGGGGTTGGAACACTGAAGCTTTCTTT
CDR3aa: CASSLSEARGWNTEAFF

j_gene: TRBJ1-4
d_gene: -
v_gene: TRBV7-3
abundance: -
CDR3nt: TGTGCCAGCAGCTTAGCGTCGGTGGCAGACTATGGTGAAAAACTGTTTTTT
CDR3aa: CASSLASVADYGEKLFF

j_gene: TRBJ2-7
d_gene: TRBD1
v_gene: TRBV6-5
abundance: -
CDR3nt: TGTGCCAGCTCTACAAGGGGGCCTTACTACGAGCAGTACTTC
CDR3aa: CASSTRGPYYEQYF

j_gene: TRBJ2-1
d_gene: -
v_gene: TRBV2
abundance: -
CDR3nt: TGTGCCAGCAGTGAAGGGGGCGGGGTCTCCTACAATGAGCAGTTCTTC
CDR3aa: CASSEGGGVSYNEQFF

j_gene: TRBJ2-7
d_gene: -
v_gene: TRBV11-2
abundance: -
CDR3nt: TGTGCCAGCAGCTTAGGGGTGGGGCCCTCCTACGAGCAGTACTTC
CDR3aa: CASSLGVGPSYEQYF

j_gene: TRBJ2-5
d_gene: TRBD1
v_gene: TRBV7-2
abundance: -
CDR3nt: TGTGCCAGCAGCTCCACAGGGGAAGAGACCCAGTACTTC
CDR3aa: CASSSTGEETQYF

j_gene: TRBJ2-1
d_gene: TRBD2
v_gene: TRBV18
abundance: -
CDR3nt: TGTGCCAGCTCACCGGGCCTAGCGGTTTCCAATGAGCAGTTCTTC
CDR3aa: CASSPGLAVSNEQFF

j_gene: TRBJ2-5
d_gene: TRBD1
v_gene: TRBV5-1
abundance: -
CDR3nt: TGCGCCAGCAGCTTGGCTCTGGGGACAGGGGGCCAAGAGACCCAGTACTTC
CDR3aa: CASSLALGTGGQETQYF

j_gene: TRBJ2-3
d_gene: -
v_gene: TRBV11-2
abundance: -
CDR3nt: TGTGCCAGCAGCTTTTTTCTAACAGATACGCAGTATTTT
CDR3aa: CASSFFLTDTQYF

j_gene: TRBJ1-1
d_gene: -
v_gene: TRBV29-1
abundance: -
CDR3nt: TGCAGCGTTGAAGAGGACATGAACACTGAAGCTTTCTTT
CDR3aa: CSVEEDMNTEAFF

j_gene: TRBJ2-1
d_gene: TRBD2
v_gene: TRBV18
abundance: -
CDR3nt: TGTGCCAGCTCACCGACTAGCGGGGCCTACAATGAGCAGTTCTTC
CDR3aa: CASSPTSGAYNEQFF

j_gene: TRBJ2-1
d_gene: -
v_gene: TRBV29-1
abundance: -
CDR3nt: TGCAGCGTTGAGGAAATGCCGGCGACCTTAGGCTACAATGAGCAGTTCTTC
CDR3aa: CSVEEMPATLGYNEQFF

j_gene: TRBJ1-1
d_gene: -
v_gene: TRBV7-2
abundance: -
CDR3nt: TGTGCCAGCAGCTTAGGGTTGGTGAACACTGAAGCTTTCTTT
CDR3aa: CASSLGLVNTEAFF

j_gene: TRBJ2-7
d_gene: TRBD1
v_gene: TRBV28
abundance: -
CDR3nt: TGTGCCAGCAGTCGGGGGACAGGGGAGCAGTACTTC
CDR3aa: CASSRGTGEQYF

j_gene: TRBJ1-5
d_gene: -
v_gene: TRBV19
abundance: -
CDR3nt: TGTGCCAGTAGTATAGTGGGGGGTCAGCCCCAGCATTTT
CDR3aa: CASSIVGGQPQHF

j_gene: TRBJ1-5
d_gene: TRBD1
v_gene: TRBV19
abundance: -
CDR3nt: TGTGCCAGTAGTACCCGACAGGGTTGGAGGAATCAGCCCCAGCATTTT
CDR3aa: CASSTRQGWRNQPQHF

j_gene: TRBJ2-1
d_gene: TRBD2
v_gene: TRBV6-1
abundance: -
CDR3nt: TGTGCCAGCAGAACCGGGACTAGATTGGGTGAGCAGTTCTTC
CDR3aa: CASRTGTRLGEQFF

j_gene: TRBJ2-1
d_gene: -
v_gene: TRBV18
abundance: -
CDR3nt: TGTGCCAGCTCACCACCATCCGCCATGAGGGACTACAATGAGCAGTTCTTC
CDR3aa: CASSPPSAMRDYNEQFF

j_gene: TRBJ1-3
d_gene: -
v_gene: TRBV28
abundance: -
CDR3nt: TGTGCCAGCAGCCCTAGCCTAGGAGCTGGAAACACCATATATTTT
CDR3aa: CASSPSLGAGNTIYF

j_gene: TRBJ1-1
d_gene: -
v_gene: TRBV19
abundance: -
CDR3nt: TGTGCCAGTAGTATTTTTTTGGGGACTATGAACACTGAAGCTTTCTTT
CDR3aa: CASSIFLGTMNTEAFF

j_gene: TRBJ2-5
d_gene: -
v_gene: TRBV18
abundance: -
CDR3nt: TGTGCCAGCTCACCCTACCCCGGGACCTGGGAGACCCAGTACTTC
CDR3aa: CASSPYPGTWETQYF

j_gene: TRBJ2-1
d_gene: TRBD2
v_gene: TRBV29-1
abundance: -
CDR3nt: TGCAGCGTTGGGCTAGCGGGGAGCTCCTACAATGAGCAGTTCTTC
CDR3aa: CSVGLAGSSYNEQFF

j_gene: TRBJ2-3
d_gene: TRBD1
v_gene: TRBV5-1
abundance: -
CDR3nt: TGCGCCAGCAGCTTGGGTCTGAAGGGACAGGGGGCGCTTATCATAGATACGCAGTATTTT
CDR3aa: CASSLGLKGQGALIIDTQYF

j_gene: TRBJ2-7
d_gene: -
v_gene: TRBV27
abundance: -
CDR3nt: TGTGCCAGCAGTTTATCGGCCCCCATCGGCGGCAGGGCCAGCTCCTACGAGCAGTACTTC
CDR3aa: CASSLSAPIGGRASSYEQYF

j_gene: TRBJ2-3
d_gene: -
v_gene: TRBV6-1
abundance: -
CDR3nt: TGTGCCAGCAGTGAAAAAGGGGCAGATACGCAGTATTTT
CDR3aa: CASSEKGADTQYF

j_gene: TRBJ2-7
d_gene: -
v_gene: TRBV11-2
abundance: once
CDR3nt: TGTGCCAGCAGCTTAGGGGTCAGCTACGAGCAGTACTTC
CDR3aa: CASSLGVSYEQYF

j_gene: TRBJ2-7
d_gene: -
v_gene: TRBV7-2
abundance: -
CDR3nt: TGTGCCAGCAACCTCGGACTGAGAGGCGCCTACGAGCAGTACTTC
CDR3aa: CASNLGLRGAYEQYF